These 21 T cell receptor beta chains were all obtained from the same sample, sequenced in a study of T cell responses to AZD1222 COVID-19 vaccine. The assay was immunoSEQ multiplex PCR, and TCRdb's table has in-frame clones only and misses some. This table holds about 180,000 clones, 85% to 90% found once. This sample comprised peripheral blood, obtained 28 days after the second AZD1222 dose. The receptors stem from an adult who received the AZD1222 COVID-19 vaccine.

The chain combines TRBV5-1 with TRBJ2-5; tentatively, D is TRBD1 (7 bases). The germline V and J ends were trimmed by 4 bases and 1 base, with 17 bases remaining between them. There are 16 residues in the CDR3. Germline lookup yields CDR1 SGHRS and CDR2 YFSETQ. As DNA, the CDR3 is TGCGCCAGCAGCAGAGGGGGCGGAGGGGGCCAAGAGACCCAGTACTTC. Protein: CASSRGGGGGQETQYF.

In DNA form, the CDR3 reads TGTGCCAGCCGGGACTTCATGTACAATGAGCAGTTCTTC. Translated: CASRDFMYNEQFF. The chain uses TRBV19 and TRBJ2-1, with D perhaps matching TRBD2 (6 bases). CDR3 length equals 13 residues. Germline loops: CDR1 LNHDA, CDR2 SQIVND (reference sequence). Trimming stripped 9 bases from V and 4 bases from J, with 13 bases between.

The V call is TRBV28, the J call TRBJ1-1; TRBD1 agrees at 9 bases. The CDR3 covers 15 residues. The germline V gene has CDR1 MDHEN and CDR2 SYDVKM. V was pared by 4 bases and J by 3 bases, with 6 bases of the junction left unmatched. CDR3 DNA: TGTGCCAGCAGTTCCCCGGGACAGGGTCACACTGAAGCTTTCTTT. This codes for CASSSPGQGHTEAFF.

This chain joins TRBV12-3 or TRBV12-4 and TRBJ1-1; the D is unclear. Trimming took off 6 bases at V and 4 bases at J, with 9 bases between the two ends. The CDR3 spans 12 residues. CDR3 in DNA: TGTGCCAGCAGCCTGGGCATCACTGAAGCTTTCTTT. Translated, it gives CASSLGITEAFF.

The CDR3 reads CASSFTGGNEQFF. In DNA, the CDR3 is TGCGCCAGCAGTTTCACAGGGGGCAATGAGCAGTTCTTC. The rearrangement uses TRBV5-1 and TRBJ2-1; 8 bases line up with TRBD1. Germline V gives CDR1 SGHRS, CDR2 YFSETQ. V lost 5 bases to trimming and J lost 6 bases; unmatched junction nucleotides: 4. The CDR3 covers 13 residues. Based on the CDR3 plus reference TRBV5-1 and TRBJ2-1, the full variable domain is KAGVTQTPRYLIKTRGQQVTLSCSPISGHRSVSWYQQTPGQGLQFLFEYFSETQRNKGNFPGRFSGRQFSNSRSEMNVSTLELGDSALYLCASSFTGGNEQFFGPGTRLTVL.

V is TRBV15 and J is TRBJ2-7, with D perhaps being TRBD1 or TRBD2 (5 bases each). Trimming removed 0 bases at V and 5 bases at J, with 20 bases between. Per the germline V gene, CDR1 is LNHNV and CDR2 is YYDKDF (reference sequence). The CDR3 runs 17 residues. CDR3 in amino acids: CATSRDPPGQGRNEQYF. The DNA of the CDR3 is TGTGCCACCAGCAGAGATCCCCCTGGGCAGGGACGGAACGAGCAGTACTTC.

The chain combines TRBV6-5 with TRBJ2-7; possible D gene TRBD1, 8 bases. Germline V gene data show CDR1 as MNHEY and CDR2 as SVGAGI. The CDR3 length is 15 residues. Trimming cost V 8 bases and J 3 bases, with 20 bases left between them. CDR3 sequence reads: CASELVQGDYYEQYF. The CDR3 nucleotides are TGTGCCAGCGAATTGGTACAGGGGGACTACTACGAGCAGTACTTC.

V is TRBV29-1 and J is TRBJ2-2; 11 positions agree with TRBD2. The V gene's germline CDR1 is SQVTM and CDR2 ANQGSEA. The CDR3 is 15 amino acids. V trimming: 4 bases; J trimming: 3 bases; junction bases outside the gene matches: 4. CDR3 DNA: TGCAGCGTTGCCTTACTAGCGGGAGACACCGGGGAGCTGTTTTTT. This sequence encodes CSVALLAGDTGELFF.

The CDR3 coding sequence is TGCGCCAGCAGCCCCCGACAGGGATCAGACGAGCAGTACTTC. This gives the protein CASSPRQGSDEQYF. This chain uses TRBV5-1 with TRBJ2-7; TRBD1 agrees at 7 bases. This CDR3 has 14 amino acids. Germline V CDR1 and CDR2: SGHRS, YFSETQ. V gave up 4 bases and J gave up 5 bases; unmatched junction bases: 9.

The chain uses TRBV30 and TRBJ2-7; D call uncertain. The germline V gene has CDR1 GTSNPN and CDR2 SVGIG (reference sequence). Trimming cost V 3 bases and J 2 bases, with 14 bases left between them. The CDR3 is 14 amino acids. The CDR3 coding sequence is TGTGCCTGGAGCGGAAGAGCACCAACCTACGAGCAGTACTTC. Amino acid sequence: CAWSGRAPTYEQYF.

The chain is built from TRBV7-9 and TRBJ2-7; 11 nucleotides line up with TRBD2. J gave up 4 bases and V 5 bases, and 7 bases lay outside the gene matches. Germline V gene data show CDR1 as SEHNR and CDR2 as FQNEAQ (reference sequence). CDR3 length equals 15 residues. CDR3 DNA sequence: TGTGCCAGCAGCCGACCCGGGACTAGCGGATACGAGCAGTACTTC. This codes for CASSRPGTSGYEQYF.

The V gene is TRBV7-2, the J gene TRBJ1-5; no firm D call. The CDR3 has 13 residues. V lost 4 bases and J 9 bases, leaving 13 bases between the germline ends. Germline V CDR1 and CDR2: SGHTA, FQGNSA. As DNA, the CDR3 is TGTGCCAGCAGCTACCGAGGGCGGTTGCCCCAGCATTTT. Translating gives CASSYRGRLPQHF.

For the CDR3, the DNA is TGTGCCAGCAGTTACCCTGGACGGAGCACAGATACGCAGTATTTT. This encodes CASSYPGRSTDTQYF. This sequence joins TRBV6-7 and TRBJ2-3; D uncertain. TRBV6-7 is an open reading frame, and its role is uncertain. The CDR3 extends over 15 amino acids. The ends were cut back, 2 bases at V and 0 bases at J, with 9 bases in the middle.

This clone appeared once. The CDR3 bases are TGTGCCAGCAGCCAAGATAGGCAAGGGACTTTTACGCAGTATTTT. Protein: CASSQDRQGTFTQYF. V usage is TRBV3-1 (or the pseudogene TRBV3-2) and J usage is TRBJ2-3, with D tentatively TRBD2 (6 bases). Trimming stripped 0 bases from V and 8 bases from J, with 15 bases between. This CDR3 is 15 amino acids long. Germline V CDR1 and CDR2: LGHDT, YNNKEL (reference sequence).

In DNA, the CDR3 is TGTGCCAGCAGCCAAGACCGCGGGAGGACCTTCGAGGAGCTGTTTTTT. Translated, it gives CASSQDRGRTFEELFF. The genes are TRBV3-1 (or the pseudogene TRBV3-2) and TRBJ2-2, with 8 bases that match TRBD2. J lost 10 bases, V lost 0 bases, and 10 bases had no gene match. This CDR3 contains 16 residues. CDR1 LGHDT and CDR2 YNNKEL come from the germline V gene (reference sequence).

The chain combines TRBV4-1 with TRBJ2-1; 14 nucleotides match TRBD2. After removal of 6 bases from V and 12 bases from J, the junction contained 10 bases not matched to a gene. CDR3 length: 15 amino acids. CDR1 is MGHRA and CDR2 is YSYEKL in the germline V gene. The CDR3 DNA sequence: TGCGCCAGCAGATTCCTCGGGACTAGCGGGGGCTCGCAGTTCTTC. Its protein product is CASRFLGTSGGSQFF.

This clone was detected only a few times. The V gene is TRBV2, the J gene TRBJ1-2; D is uncertain. Germline V gives CDR1 SNHLY, CDR2 FYNNEI. The CDR3 is made up of 12 amino acids. V dropped 3 bases and J dropped 3 bases, with 5 bases sitting between them. The CDR3 DNA reads TGTGCCAGCAGTGACGGACACTATGGCTACACCTTC. It translates to CASSDGHYGYTF.

This sequence joins TRBV9 and TRBJ1-1, with 9 bases aligning to TRBD1. Germline CDR1 and CDR2: SGDLS and YYNGEE. The CDR3 totals 14 residues. Trimming removed 2 bases from V and 1 base from J; junction bases left unmatched: 0. CDR3 sequence reads: CASSVDRGNTEAFF. In DNA, the CDR3 is TGTGCCAGCAGCGTGGACAGGGGGAACACTGAAGCTTTCTTT.

This chain links TRBV6-7 with TRBJ1-5; TRBD1 might be the D (6 bases). Being an ORF, TRBV6-7 has a function that is uncertain. CDR3 length equals 13 residues. Trimming pared 11 bases from V and 3 bases from J, leaving 14 bases between. The CDR3 region is CAGFGGPNQPQHF. The CDR3 DNA reads as TGTGCCGGATTTGGGGGGCCCAATCAGCCCCAGCATTTT.

The chain couples TRBV7-3 to TRBJ2-4; D possibly matches TRBD1 or TRBD2 (5 bases each). Between the trimmed V and J ends, which lost 4 bases and 0 bases, there was a span of 31 bases. Germline CDR1 SGHTA, CDR2 FQGTGA. The CDR3 is made up of 22 amino acids. CDR3 in DNA: TGTGCCAGCAGCTCACATAGACCGGTCGATTTATGGGGACGCCCAGCCAAAAACATTCAGTACTTC. This encodes CASSSHRPVDLWGRPAKNIQYF.

J is TRBJ2-5 and V is TRBV6-5; possible D gene TRBD1, 5 bases. Germline V CDR1 and CDR2: MNHEY, SVGAGI. CDR3 size: 13 residues. The V end was cut by 6 bases, the J end by 3 bases, with 11 bases between. CDR3 bases: TGTGCCAGCAGCCAGGGTCCCAAAGAGACCCAGTACTTC. Protein sequence: CASSQGPKETQYF.